The 28 T cell receptor beta chains in this list originate from one sample, sequenced in a study of beta chain features in type 1 diabetes. The investigators reverse transcribed all of the isolated RNA, so they sequenced expressed TCRB transcripts. Libraries were prepared by immunoSEQ multiplex PCR; TCRdb keeps only in-frame clonotypes and omits some of them. The table records hundreds of thousands of clones, 11% of them present only once. The sequenced sample consisted of naive CD4+ T cells from blood. The receptors derive from a woman aged 30 to 39 in good health.

The chain uses TRBV28 and TRBJ1-2; maybe TRBD1 (5 bases). Germline V gives CDR1 MDHEN, CDR2 SYDVKM. This CDR3 is built from 13 residues. The V end was cut by 4 bases, the J end by 8 bases, with 14 bases between. The CDR3 region has the DNA TGTGCCAGCAGTTCAGGGACTCTCTGGGGCTACACCTTC. Its protein product is CASSSGTLWGYTF.

CDR3 amino acids: CASTDSRSGANVLTF. For the CDR3, the DNA is TGTGCCAGCACCGACAGCCGCTCTGGGGCCAACGTCCTGACTTTC. The chain is built from TRBV2 and TRBJ2-6; possible D gene TRBD1, 5 bases. Looked up from germline, CDR1 is SNHLY and CDR2 is FYNNEI. Trimming shortened V by 7 bases and J by 0 bases, and 10 bases separated the two germline ends. The CDR3 extends over 15 amino acids.

The rearrangement joins TRBV5-4 to TRBJ2-2; tentatively, D is TRBD2 (6 bases). This CDR3 spans 16 amino acids. In germline, CDR1 is SGHNT, CDR2 YYREEE (reference sequence). V lost 1 base to trimming and J lost 6 bases, with 16 bases between them. CDR3 region: CASSLRSGGESGELFF. CDR3 sequence (DNA): TGTGCCAGCAGCTTGCGGAGCGGCGGGGAATCCGGGGAGCTGTTTTTT. Full variable domain (rest looked up from reference TRBV5-4 and TRBJ2-2): ETGVTQSPTHLIKTRGQQVTLRCSSQSGHNTVSWYQQALGQGPQFIFQYYREEENGRGNFPPRFSGLQFPNYSSELNVNALELDDSALYLCASSLRSGGESGELFFGEGSRLTVL.

This clone turned up a few times. The chain has TRBV2 and TRBJ1-1; D not resolved. The germline V gene encodes CDR1 SNHLY and CDR2 FYNNEI. The CDR3 consists of 15 residues. V gave up 4 bases and J gave up 0 bases, with 12 bases separating them. Written as DNA, the CDR3 is TGTGCCAGCAGTGCCGAGGGCATAATGAACACTGAAGCTTTCTTT. This codes for CASSAEGIMNTEAFF.

This clone was seen a few times. This chain links TRBV2 with TRBJ2-5, with 7 bases aligning to TRBD1. The germline V gene encodes CDR1 SNHLY and CDR2 FYNNEI. V trimming: 2 bases; J trimming: 3 bases; junction bases outside the gene matches: 3. CDR3 length: 14 residues. CDR3 DNA: TGTGCCAGCAGTGAACGTCAGGGGGAAGAGACCCAGTACTTC. Residues: CASSERQGEETQYF.

The rearrangement joins TRBV7-9 to TRBJ1-4; no definite D call. With 5 bases removed from V and 0 bases from J, the gap between germline ends came to 13 bases. Looked up from germline, CDR1 is SEHNR and CDR2 is FQNEAQ (reference sequence). CDR3 length: 16 amino acids. CDR3 amino acids: CASSPGRTATNEKLFF. The CDR3 nucleotides are TGTGCCAGCAGCCCCGGAAGGACTGCAACTAATGAAAAACTGTTTTTT.

CDR3 DNA: TGTGCCAGTAGCCCGACACGTATCTCCTACGAGCAGTACTTC. Protein product: CASSPTRISYEQYF. The chain is built from TRBV19 and TRBJ2-7, with D hard to call. The V end lost 6 bases, the J end lost 0 bases, and 12 bases lay between the germline ends. CDR1 and CDR2 from the germline V gene are LNHDA and SQIVND (reference sequence). This CDR3 spans 14 amino acids.

This clone was observed a few times. This rearrangement joins TRBV4-2 to TRBJ2-5; TRBD2 matches at 10 bases. CDR3 length: 17 residues. Trimming took 3 bases from V and 5 from J; bases not matched to a gene: 12. Germline V CDR1 and CDR2: LGHNA, YNFKEQ. The CDR3 protein is CASSQTAGGPPGETQYF. DNA for the CDR3: TGTGCCAGCAGCCAGACAGCGGGAGGGCCTCCAGGGGAGACCCAGTACTTC.

The chain employs TRBV28 and TRBJ2-7; 13 nucleotides match TRBD2. V trimming: 7 bases; J trimming: 4 bases; junction bases outside the gene matches: 10. The CDR3 has 16 residues. Looked up from germline, CDR1 is MDHEN and CDR2 is SYDVKM. The CDR3 loop is CASTSASLAGGYEQYF. In nucleotides, the CDR3 is TGTGCCAGCACCTCCGCCTCACTAGCGGGAGGGTACGAGCAGTACTTC.

The chain links TRBV7-2 to TRBJ2-1; 11 nucleotides agree with TRBD2. There are 16 residues in the CDR3. CDR1 is SGHTA and CDR2 is FQGNSA in the germline V gene. With 5 bases clipped from V and 3 bases from J, the junction kept 6 bases outside the gene matches. CDR3 in amino acids: CASSTPLAGGYNEQFF. In DNA form, the CDR3 reads TGTGCCAGCAGCACTCCCCTAGCGGGAGGCTACAATGAGCAGTTCTTC.

This clone showed up just a few times. The CDR3 DNA is TGTGCCAGCAGCCGTTCTCTCTCTAGCGGGAGCATATCCCCCCCAGATACGCAGTATTTT. This translates into CASSRSLSSGSISPPDTQYF. The chain joins TRBV9 to TRBJ2-3; 10 nucleotides align to TRBD2. In germline, CDR1 is SGDLS, CDR2 YYNGEE. The junction had 21 bases not matched to a gene; V was cut back by 4 bases and J by 4 bases. The CDR3 is 20 residues long.

This clone showed up just a few times. The V call is TRBV4-3, the J call TRBJ2-2, with TRBD2 as a possible D gene (6 bases). CDR3 length: 15 residues. Trimming shortened V by 1 base and J by 6 bases, and 12 bases separated the two germline ends. Germline CDR1 reads LGHNA; CDR2 reads YSLEER. The CDR3 is CASSQVRGAAGELFF. The CDR3 DNA reads TGCGCCAGCAGCCAAGTCCGCGGGGCTGCCGGGGAGCTGTTTTTT.

The V call is TRBV4-3, the J call TRBJ1-2; 10 bases are shared with TRBD1. The length of the CDR3 is 17 residues. Trimming removed 1 base from V and 2 bases from J; junction bases left unmatched: 7. Germline CDR1 LGHNA, CDR2 YSLEER. Here the CDR3 DNA reads TGCGCCAGCAGCCAAGCCCCCGGGACAGGGGCCAACTATGGCTACACCTTC. Translation gives CASSQAPGTGANYGYTF.

CDR3 loop: CASSSEGPLGREQYF. The CDR3 DNA reads as TGTGCCAGCAGCTCGGAGGGACCGCTAGGGCGGGAGCAGTACTTC. This chain links TRBV11-2 with TRBJ2-7; D is perhaps TRBD2 (6 bases). Trimming took 4 bases from V and 7 from J, leaving 20 bases between them. This CDR3 is built from 15 residues. CDR1 and CDR2 (germline): SGHAT, FQNNGV.

This clone was counted only a few times. The junction shows a germline mismatch at one end, possibly a read error. The chain combines TRBV7-2 with TRBJ2-5; 11 bases are a match to TRBD1. CDR1 is SGHTA and CDR2 is FQGNSA in the germline V gene. The CDR3 runs to 14 residues. CDR3 region: CASSRTGGEETQYF. Here the CDR3 DNA reads TGTGCCAGCAGTCGGACAGGGGGCGAAGAAACCCAGTACTTC.

This clone was recorded a few times. This chain connects TRBV2 to TRBJ2-5; D remains unclear. CDR1 is SNHLY and CDR2 is FYNNEI in the germline V gene. V lost 1 base to trimming and J lost 4 bases, with 7 bases between them. CDR3 length: 13 amino acids. The CDR3 DNA reads TGTGCCAGCAGTGAAGGGCTAGTAGAGACCCAGTACTTC. Protein product: CASSEGLVETQYF.

DNA for the CDR3: TGTGCCAGCAAAGGTCCGGGGAGTTCAGATACGCAGTATTTT. Encoded protein: CASKGPGSSDTQYF. The V gene is TRBV9, the J gene TRBJ2-3, with a weak D call TRBD2 (5 bases). From germline, CDR1 is SGDLS and CDR2 YYNGEE. The CDR3 runs 14 residues. The V gene lost 6 bases and the J gene lost 4 bases, with 15 bases spanning the gap.

This sequence joins TRBV9 and TRBJ2-5; TRBD1 aligns across 7 bases. The CDR3 extends over 18 amino acids. V lost 0 bases to trimming and J lost 0 bases; unmatched junction nucleotides: 11. CDR1 and CDR2 from the germline V gene are SGDLS and YYNGEE. The CDR3, as DNA: TGTGCCAGCAGCGTAGCGGCAGGGGGAATTGAGTACCAAGAGACCCAGTACTTC. This sequence encodes CASSVAAGGIEYQETQYF.

The sample holds a few counts of this clone. The V call is TRBV2, the J call TRBJ2-7; D is uncertain. The CDR3 contains 12 residues. The V gene's germline CDR1 is SNHLY and CDR2 FYNNEI. Trimming cost V 8 bases and J 3 bases, with 11 bases left between them. The CDR3 DNA follows: TGTGCCAGCCACACAGAGAACTACGAGCAGTACTTC. As protein: CASHTENYEQYF.

This chain uses TRBV28 with TRBJ2-7; no clear D gene. Germline V lookup: CDR1 MDHEN, CDR2 SYDVKM. Trimming removed 2 bases at V and 2 bases at J, with 10 bases between. The CDR3 runs 14 residues. The DNA for the CDR3 is TGTGCCAGCAGTTTAATCACCCTAACCTACGAGCAGTACTTC. It is translated as CASSLITLTYEQYF. The variable domain in full, with the rest retrieved from reference TRBV28 and TRBJ2-7, is DVKVTQSSRYLVKRTGEKVFLECVQDMDHENMFWYRQDPGLGLRLIYFSYDVKMKEKGDIPEGYSVSREKKERFSLILESASTNQTSMYLCASSLITLTYEQYFGPGTRLTVT.

This clone was recorded a few times. V is TRBV28 and J is TRBJ2-6, with a tentative D call TRBD2 (5 bases). The V and J ends lost 5 bases and 0 bases respectively, with 14 bases between them. This CDR3 spans 17 amino acids. The germline CDR1 and CDR2 sequences are MDHEN and SYDVKM. The CDR3 spells CASSPPTGNSGANVLTF. In DNA form, the CDR3 reads TGTGCCAGCAGTCCGCCGACGGGAAACTCTGGGGCCAACGTCCTGACTTTC. The full variable domain, with the rest looked up from reference TRBV28 and TRBJ2-6, is DVKVTQSSRYLVKRTGEKVFLECVQDMDHENMFWYRQDPGLGLRLIYFSYDVKMKEKGDIPEGYSVSREKKERFSLILESASTNQTSMYLCASSPPTGNSGANVLTFGAGSRLTVL.

In its sample, this clone was seen a few times. The V call is TRBV7-9, the J call TRBJ1-1, with D unresolved. Germline V CDR1 and CDR2: SEHNR, FQNEAQ (reference sequence). CDR3 size: 12 residues. Trimming took off 6 bases at V and 6 bases at J, with 11 bases between the two ends. CDR3 residues: CASRRGESEAFF. DNA of the CDR3: TGTGCCAGCAGGCGCGGGGAATCTGAAGCTTTCTTT.

This clone was observed a few times. The rearrangement uses TRBV27 and TRBJ2-5; 11 bases agree with TRBD2. The germline V gene encodes CDR1 MNHEY and CDR2 SMNVEV (reference sequence). The CDR3 totals 15 residues. V lost 6 bases and J lost 3; bases outside the gene matches: 6. CDR3 region: CASSPPGLAEETQYF. The CDR3 DNA follows: TGTGCCAGCAGCCCACCGGGACTAGCGGAAGAGACCCAGTACTTC.

V usage is TRBV29-1 and J usage is TRBJ1-1; tentatively, D is TRBD1 (6 bases). V was trimmed by 1 base and J by 1 base, leaving 13 bases between them. The CDR3 runs to 15 residues. Germline values: CDR1 SQVTM, CDR2 ANQGSEA. CDR3 residues: CSVEALDRPNTEAFF. DNA of the CDR3: TGCAGCGTTGAAGCCTTGGACAGACCGAACACTGAAGCTTTCTTT. Complete variable domain (other parts from reference TRBV29-1 and TRBJ1-1): SAVISQKPSRDICQRGTSLTIQCQVDSQVTMMFWYRQQPGQSLTLIATANQGSEATYESGFVIDKFPISRPNLTFSTLTVSNMSPEDSSIYLCSVEALDRPNTEAFFGQGTRLTVV.

This clone was detected many times. The gene calls are TRBV29-1 and TRBJ2-4, with D tentatively TRBD2 (6 bases). Between the trimmed V and J ends, which lost 6 bases and 8 bases, there was a span of 14 bases. Germline CDR1 is SQVTM and CDR2 is ANQGSEA. The CDR3 spans 12 residues. CDR3 region: CSVVEGSDIQYF. CDR3 DNA: TGCAGCGTGGTGGAGGGATCGGACATTCAGTACTTC.

V is TRBV27 and J is TRBJ1-5; perhaps TRBD1 as D (5 bases). With 3 bases removed from V and 0 bases from J, the gap between germline ends came to 9 bases. Germline V gives CDR1 MNHEY, CDR2 SMNVEV (reference sequence). The CDR3 contains 15 residues. The chain's CDR3 is CASSLARDSNQPQHF. CDR3 nucleotides: TGTGCCAGCAGTTTGGCCAGGGATAGCAATCAGCCCCAGCATTTT.

This clone was recorded a few times. The chain employs TRBV7-9 and TRBJ2-3, with TRBD1 matching over 10 bases. Germline assignment: CDR1 SEHNR and CDR2 FQNEAQ (reference sequence). V lost 3 bases, J lost 1 base, and 7 bases stayed unmatched. The CDR3 totals 17 residues. Here the CDR3 DNA reads TGTGCCAGCAGCTTCCGGGACAGGGGAACGCGCACAGATACGCAGTATTTT. Its protein is CASSFRDRGTRTDTQYF.

The table lists this clone with a few counts. The rearrangement uses TRBV6-1 and TRBJ1-5; no firm D call. CDR3 length equals 13 residues. V shed 4 bases and J shed 2 bases, with 6 bases lying between them. CDR1 and CDR2 from the germline V gene are MNHNS and SASEGT. The CDR3 region has the DNA TGTGCCAGCAGTGCCGGGGGCAATCAGCCCCAGCATTTT. Its protein is CASSAGGNQPQHF.